This is a list of T cell receptor beta chains from one sample in a study of blood T cell repertoires in COVID-19. The method was immunoSEQ multiplex PCR; TCRdb's version includes in-frame clones alone and lacks a portion of them. This sample carries approximately 200,000 clones, 85% of them seen once, and the ten largest clones take roughly a sixth. The material sequenced was PBMCs or T cells enriched from blood (not recorded which). The receptor set was obtained from a man aged 40-50 years who had recovered from COVID-19. CDR3s include the opening cysteine and the closing phenylalanine or tryptophan. The D gene is left open where the match is weak. Clone size is shown for a subset of rows, as once, few, many or a class of expanded clone.

d_gene	v_gene	abundance	j_gene	len	CDR3aa	CDR3nt
-	TRBV30	once	TRBJ1-6	18	CAWSVNLVSQTDNSPLHF	TGTGCCTGGAGTGTAAATCTGGTCTCCCAGACAGATAATTCACCCCTCCACTTT
-	TRBV7-7	-	TRBJ2-5	13	CASSLDPIATQYF	TGTGCTAGCAGCTTAGATCCTATCGCGACCCAGTACTTC
-	TRBV5-1	-	TRBJ2-1	13	CASSFLAPNEQFF	TGCGCCAGCAGCTTTCTGGCCCCCAATGAGCAGTTCTTC
-	TRBV9	-	TRBJ2-5	13	CASSVGVQETQYF	TGTGCCAGCAGCGTAGGAGTACAAGAGACCCAGTACTTC
-	TRBV6-5	-	TRBJ2-5	12	CASKNGGGTQYF	TGTGCCAGCAAAAACGGCGGAGGGACCCAGTACTTC
TRBD2	TRBV2	-	TRBJ2-1	17	CASSERTSGSFNNEQFF	TGTGCCAGCAGTGAAAGGACTAGCGGGAGCTTCAACAATGAGCAGTTCTTC
TRBD1	TRBV5-8	many	TRBJ1-5	15	CASSLDDRGHQPQHF	TGTGCCAGCAGCTTGGATGACAGGGGGCATCAGCCCCAGCATTTT
TRBD1	TRBV7-9	-	TRBJ1-5	14	CASSLGQGNQPQHF	TGTGCCAGCAGCTTAGGACAGGGGAATCAGCCCCAGCATTTT
TRBD2	TRBV4-1	few	TRBJ2-3	16	CASSPKGSGMSDTQYF	TGCGCCAGCAGTCCGAAAGGTAGCGGGATGTCAGATACGCAGTATTTT
-	TRBV5-6	-	TRBJ2-7	14	CASSGTDSSYEQYF	TGTGCCAGCAGCGGTACCGACAGCTCCTACGAGCAGTACTTC
-	TRBV9	-	TRBJ2-2	15	CASSVWGANTGELFF	TGTGCCAGCAGCGTATGGGGCGCGAACACCGGGGAGCTGTTTTTT
-	TRBV6-5	-	TRBJ1-2	13	CASSYGGEGGYTF	TGTGCCAGCAGTTACGGCGGTGAGGGTGGCTACACCTTC
-	TRBV3-1/TRBV3-2	once	TRBJ2-7	13	CASSSTASYEQYF	TGTGCCAGCAGCTCGACAGCTTCCTACGAGCAGTACTTC
-	TRBV18	-	TRBJ2-1	13	CASLPGLDNEQFF	TGTGCCAGCTTACCGGGCCTGGACAATGAGCAGTTCTTC
TRBD2	TRBV3-1/TRBV3-2	-	TRBJ2-7	16	CASSQEASGSMYEQYF	TGTGCCAGCAGCCAAGAAGCTAGCGGGAGTATGTACGAGCAGTACTTC
-	TRBV2	-	TRBJ2-1	15	CASSEGVRAYNEQFF	TGTGCCAGCAGTGAGGGAGTCCGAGCCTACAATGAGCAGTTCTTC
-	TRBV27	-	TRBJ2-7	11	CASGDSYEQYF	TGCGCGTCGGGGGATTCCTACGAGCAGTACTTC
TRBD2	TRBV5-1	-	TRBJ2-1	18	CASSPNPSSGRAVNEQFF	TGCGCCAGCAGCCCAAACCCCTCTAGCGGGAGGGCCGTAAATGAGCAGTTCTTC
-	TRBV11-3	-	TRBJ1-2	14	CASSLGRSNYGYTF	TGTGCCAGCAGCTTAGGCAGGTCTAACTATGGCTACACCTTC
-	TRBV12-3/TRBV12-4	-	TRBJ1-3	12	CASKSAGNTIYF	TGTGCCAGCAAGAGTGCCGGAAACACCATATATTTT
TRBD1	TRBV4-1	-	TRBJ1-5	18	CASSLNSAGQGGNQPQHF	TGCGCCAGCAGCCTTAACTCAGCCGGACAGGGCGGCAATCAGCCCCAGCATTTT
-	TRBV6-5	once	TRBJ2-7	11	CASRGLDEQYF	TGTGCCAGCAGGGGACTTGACGAGCAGTACTTC
-	TRBV30	-	TRBJ1-2	13	CAWSVGQPYGYTF	TGTGCCTGGAGTGTAGGACAGCCCTATGGCTACACCTTC
TRBD1	TRBV19	-	TRBJ1-2	15	CASSIGTGTNYGYTF	TGTGCCAGTAGTATTGGGACAGGGACTAACTATGGCTACACCTTC
TRBD2	TRBV25-1	-	TRBJ2-2	17	CASSGFSGRANTGELFF	TGTGCCAGCAGTGGATTTAGCGGGAGGGCGAACACCGGGGAGCTGTTTTTT
TRBD2	TRBV7-9	once	TRBJ2-7	16	CASSVSDGIAGDEQYF	TGTGCCAGCAGCGTGTCGGATGGGATAGCGGGAGACGAGCAGTACTTC
-	TRBV25-1	-	TRBJ1-1	13	CASSGGTYTEAFF	TGTGCCAGCAGTGGCGGGACGTACACTGAAGCTTTCTTT
TRBD1	TRBV25-1	-	TRBJ2-2	14	CAASQGALSGELFF	TGTGCTGCATCCCAGGGGGCGTTGTCTGGGGAGCTGTTTTTT
TRBD2	TRBV2	-	TRBJ2-5	15	CASSERPSGQETQYF	TGTGCCAGCAGTGAACGCCCTAGCGGACAAGAGACCCAGTACTTC
TRBD1	TRBV28	-	TRBJ1-6	14	CASTGTVVNSPLHF	TGTGCCAGCACCGGGACAGTTGTTAATTCACCCCTCCACTTT
TRBD1	TRBV9	-	TRBJ1-1	18	CASSVGPKATGGGTEAFF	TGTGCCAGCAGCGTAGGCCCCAAAGCCACAGGGGGTGGAACTGAAGCTTTCTTT
TRBD1	TRBV6-1	-	TRBJ1-1	15	CASSEEWTGGTEAFF	TGTGCCAGCAGTGAAGAATGGACAGGGGGCACTGAAGCTTTCTTT
TRBD1	TRBV5-8	-	TRBJ1-2	15	CASSPKGQGSYGYTF	TGTGCCAGCAGCCCCAAAGGACAGGGTTCCTATGGCTACACCTTC
-	TRBV11-1	-	TRBJ2-7	14	CASSSGPTSHEQYF	TGTGCCAGCAGCTCGGGTCCCACATCCCACGAGCAGTACTTC
TRBD1	TRBV19	-	TRBJ2-7	15	CASSRTGQGGYEQYF	TGTGCCAGTAGTAGGACTGGACAGGGGGGCTACGAGCAGTACTTC
-	TRBV5-1	-	TRBJ1-6	17	CASRTTEMSSYNSPLHF	TGCGCCAGCAGGACGACAGAGATGAGCTCCTATAATTCACCCCTCCACTTT
-	TRBV20-1	-	TRBJ2-7	14	CSASDPRDSYEQYF	TGCAGTGCTAGTGATCCTCGGGACTCCTACGAGCAGTACTTC
-	TRBV28	-	TRBJ2-2	13	CATIRRGHGELFF	TGTGCCACCATCAGAAGGGGACACGGGGAGCTGTTTTTT
TRBD2	TRBV9	-	TRBJ2-1	14	CASSVTGTSVEQFF	TGTGCCAGCAGCGTCACCGGGACTAGCGTTGAGCAGTTCTTC
TRBD2	TRBV27	-	TRBJ2-7	14	CASTTLAGAYEQYF	TGTGCCAGCACCACCCTAGCGGGAGCCTACGAGCAGTACTTC
-	TRBV4-1	-	TRBJ1-2	15	CASSQDPSADYGYTF	TGCGCCAGCAGCCAAGATCCGTCAGCGGACTATGGCTACACCTTC
TRBD2	TRBV7-9	-	TRBJ2-2	16	CASSPAGGAYTGELFF	TGTGCCAGCAGCCCCGCGGGGGGCGCTTACACCGGGGAGCTGTTTTTT
TRBD2	TRBV3-1/TRBV3-2	-	TRBJ2-7	17	CASSQPGSSGGIYEQYF	TGTGCCAGCAGCCAACCGGGCTCTAGCGGGGGTATTTACGAGCAGTACTTC
TRBD2	TRBV2	many	TRBJ2-7	16	CASSVPWASGSYEQYF	TGTGCCAGCAGTGTCCCATGGGCTAGCGGCTCCTACGAGCAGTACTTC
-	TRBV5-4	once	TRBJ1-1	15	CASSLQTRMNTEAFF	TGTGCCAGCAGCCTGCAGACAAGGATGAACACTGAAGCTTTCTTT
TRBD2	TRBV24-1	-	TRBJ2-5	16	CATSARGLAVQETQYF	TGTGCCACCAGTGCCAGGGGACTAGCAGTACAAGAGACCCAGTACTTC
TRBD1	TRBV27	-	TRBJ2-1	15	CASSLGTGSYNEQFF	TGTGCCAGCAGTTTGGGGACAGGTTCCTACAATGAGCAGTTCTTC
-	TRBV3-1/TRBV3-2	-	TRBJ1-2	15	CASSREDGTNYGYTF	TGTGCCAGCAGCCGCGAGGACGGGACTAACTATGGCTACACCTTC